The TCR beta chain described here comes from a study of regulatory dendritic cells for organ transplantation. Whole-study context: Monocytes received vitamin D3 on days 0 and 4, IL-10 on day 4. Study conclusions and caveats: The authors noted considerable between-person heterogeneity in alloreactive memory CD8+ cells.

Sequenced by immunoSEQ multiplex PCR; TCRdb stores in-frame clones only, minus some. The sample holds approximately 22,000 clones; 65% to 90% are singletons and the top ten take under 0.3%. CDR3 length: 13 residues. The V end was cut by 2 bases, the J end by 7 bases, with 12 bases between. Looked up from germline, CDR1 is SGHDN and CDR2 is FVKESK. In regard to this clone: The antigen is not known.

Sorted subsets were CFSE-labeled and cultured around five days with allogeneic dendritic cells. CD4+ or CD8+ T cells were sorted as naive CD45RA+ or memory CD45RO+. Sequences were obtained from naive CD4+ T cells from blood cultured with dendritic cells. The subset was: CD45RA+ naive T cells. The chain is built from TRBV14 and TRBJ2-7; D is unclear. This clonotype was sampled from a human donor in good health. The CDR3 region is CASSQSYLGEQYF. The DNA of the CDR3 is TGTGCCAGCAGCCAATCCTACCTGGGGGAGCAGTACTTC. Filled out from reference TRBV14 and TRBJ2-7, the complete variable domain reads EAGVTQFPSHSVIEKGQTVTLRCDPISGHDNLYWYRRVMGKEIKFLLHFVKESKQDESGMPNNRFLAERTGGTYSTLKVQPAELEDSGVYFCASSQSYLGEQYFGPGTRLTVT.